One sample yielded the 12 T cell receptor beta chains listed below, sequenced in a study of long-term antiretroviral therapy in people with HIV. This was the immunoSEQ v3.0 assay at survey level. Assay: immunoSEQ multiplex PCR; the TCRdb copy retains only in-frame clones and omits some. The data show roughly 30,000 clones, 93% seen once. Sequenced here: unsorted PBMCs, sampled almost 6.6 years after starting antiretroviral therapy. The origin of the receptors is a woman between 35 and 50 years old with HIV.

This rearrangement joins TRBV5-4 to TRBJ2-7; D is possibly TRBD1 (6 bases). Germline V lookup: CDR1 SGHNT, CDR2 YYREEE (reference sequence). The germline V and J ends were trimmed by 1 base and 7 bases, with 18 bases remaining between them. CDR3 size: 15 residues. The CDR3: CASSLSGAGAEEQYF. Here the CDR3 DNA reads TGTGCCAGCAGCTTGAGTGGGGCAGGGGCCGAGGAGCAGTACTTC.

The genes are TRBV7-8 and TRBJ1-5, with D maybe TRBD1 (6 bases). Germline assignment: CDR1 SGHVS and CDR2 FQNEAQ. The length of the CDR3 is 15 residues. Trimming left V 2 bases short and J 6 bases short, with 14 bases between. CDR3: CASSLSGASGQPQHF. For the CDR3, the DNA is TGTGCCAGCAGCTTATCGGGGGCCTCGGGTCAGCCCCAGCATTTT.

The J gene is TRBJ2-7, the V gene TRBV10-3; TRBD2 agrees at 8 bases. CDR1 is ENHRY and CDR2 is SYGVKD in the germline V gene. The V gene end was trimmed by 7 bases and the J gene end by 0 bases; junction bases not matched to a gene: 5. This CDR3 region has 14 residues. In DNA form, the CDR3 reads TGTGCCATCAATAGCGGGGTGAGCTCCTACGAGCAGTACTTC. Translation gives CAINSGVSSYEQYF.

V and J are TRBV7-6 and TRBJ2-2; 11 bases match TRBD1. This CDR3 contains 15 residues. Germline assignment: CDR1 SGHVS and CDR2 FNYEAQ. Germline trimming cut 3 bases from V and 5 bases from J; bases unmatched to any gene: 2. CDR3 sequence: CASSLDRGQTGELFF. For the CDR3, the DNA is TGTGCCAGCAGCTTGGACAGGGGGCAGACCGGGGAGCTGTTTTTT.

The chain carries TRBV19 and TRBJ1-1; 10 bases map to TRBD1. Trimming removed 4 bases from V and 4 bases from J; junction bases left unmatched: 3. The CDR3 spans 14 residues. Germline V gene data show CDR1 as LNHDA and CDR2 as SQIVND (reference sequence). The CDR3 nucleotides read TGTGCCAGTAGTACGGGACAGGGGCGCACTGAAGCTTTCTTT. Its translation is CASSTGQGRTEAFF.

The DNA of the CDR3 is TGCGCCAGCAGCCCCCGCGGGGATATTGGGACTGAAGCTTTCTTT. Translating gives CASSPRGDIGTEAFF. The rearrangement links TRBV4-3 to TRBJ1-1; no reliable D call. This CDR3 has 15 amino acids. CDR1 LGHNA and CDR2 YSLEER come from the germline V gene. V was clipped by 4 bases and J by 5 bases, with 17 bases between them.

The J gene is TRBJ1-5, the V gene TRBV5-1; D unclear. Germline V gene sequence: CDR1 SGHRS, CDR2 YFSETQ. The CDR3 covers 13 residues. The V end was cut by 4 bases, the J end by 0 bases, with 5 bases between. The CDR3 region is CASSLYSNQPQHF. The CDR3 bases are TGCGCCAGCAGCCTCTATAGCAATCAGCCCCAGCATTTT. The full variable domain, with the rest looked up from reference TRBV5-1 and TRBJ1-5, is KAGVTQTPRYLIKTRGQQVTLSCSPISGHRSVSWYQQTPGQGLQFLFEYFSETQRNKGNFPGRFSGRQFSNSRSEMNVSTLELGDSALYLCASSLYSNQPQHFGDGTRLSIL.

The chain has TRBV11-2 and TRBJ2-5, with D hard to call. The germline CDR1 and CDR2 sequences are SGHAT and FQNNGV. The CDR3 runs 12 residues. Trimming cost V 4 bases and J 6 bases, with 9 bases left between them. CDR3 in amino acids: CASSSEGQTQYF. The CDR3 region has the DNA TGTGCCAGCAGCTCGGAAGGCCAGACCCAGTACTTC.

The chain employs TRBV7-9 and TRBJ1-5; D is unresolved. The germline gives CDR1 SEHNR, CDR2 FQNEAQ (reference sequence). This CDR3 has 17 residues. V lost 1 base and J 2 bases, leaving 15 bases between the germline ends. The CDR3: CASSLELLGSGNQPQHF. The CDR3 bases are TGTGCCAGCAGCTTAGAATTGTTGGGGTCCGGCAATCAGCCCCAGCATTTT.

The V and J genes are TRBV9 and TRBJ2-7; TRBD2 matches 8 bases. Trimming removed 2 bases from V and 6 bases from J; junction bases left unmatched: 10. There are 15 residues in the CDR3. The germline CDR1 and CDR2 sequences are SGDLS and YYNGEE. The CDR3 DNA follows: TGTGCCAGCAGCGTCGACCTTAGCGGGGTAGGCGAGCAGTACTTC. Translated: CASSVDLSGVGEQYF. Full variable domain (outside the CDR3, taken from reference TRBV9 and TRBJ2-7): DSGVTQTPKHLITATGQRVTLRCSPRSGDLSVYWYQQSLDQGLQFLIQYYNGEERAKGNILERFSAQQFPDLHSELNLSSLELGDSALYFCASSVDLSGVGEQYFGPGTRLTVT.

This clone was detected only once. The CDR3 loop is CASRPTGEDYYGYTF. In DNA, the CDR3 is TGTGCCAGCAGACCAACAGGGGAAGATTACTATGGCTACACCTTC. The chain uses TRBV7-3 and TRBJ1-2, with 7 bases that match TRBD1. Looked up from germline, CDR1 is SGHTA and CDR2 is FQGTGA. With V trimmed by 6 bases and J by 3 bases, 10 bases remained unmatched. This CDR3 comprises 15 residues.

The rearrangement uses TRBV7-8 and TRBJ2-2, with 8 bases fitting TRBD1. The CDR3 spans 16 residues. Germline CDR1 reads SGHVS; CDR2 reads FQNEAQ. J lost 1 base, V lost 5 bases, and 6 bases had no gene match. Here the CDR3 DNA reads TGTGCCAGCAGCGGGCCGGGGACAGGGAACACCGGGGAGCTGTTTTTT. This codes for CASSGPGTGNTGELFF.